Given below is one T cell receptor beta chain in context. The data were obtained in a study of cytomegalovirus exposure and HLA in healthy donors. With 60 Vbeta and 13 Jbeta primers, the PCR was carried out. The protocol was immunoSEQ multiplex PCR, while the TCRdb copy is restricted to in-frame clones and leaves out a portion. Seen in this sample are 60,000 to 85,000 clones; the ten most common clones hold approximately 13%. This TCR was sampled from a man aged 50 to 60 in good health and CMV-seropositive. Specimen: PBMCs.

CDR3 loop: CASSAGTGEGQPQHF. For the CDR3, the DNA is TGTGCCAGTAGTGCCGGGACAGGGGAGGGTCAGCCCCAGCATTTT. The J gene is TRBJ1-5, the V gene TRBV19, with 10 bases matching TRBD1. Trimming at V came to 5 bases and at J to 6 bases, leaving 7 bases not matched to a gene. CDR3 size: 15 residues. Germline lookup yields CDR1 LNHDA and CDR2 SQIVND (reference sequence).